The 28 T cell receptor beta chains below come from one sample, sequenced in a study of blood T cell repertoires in COVID-19. Clones were sequenced by immunoSEQ multiplex PCR, and TCRdb holds only the in-frame ones, with some missing. The sample comprises 540,000 or so clones, 85% to 90% of which are singletons, and 7.5% to 9% rests with the top ten. The sequenced sample was peripheral blood. The receptors shown here come from a woman between 50 and 59 years old with COVID-19, enrolled during active disease.

This clone was observed a few times. CDR3 DNA sequence: TGTGCCAGCAGCCCGACAGATACTAACTATGGCTACACCTTC. Translated, it gives CASSPTDTNYGYTF. The rearrangement uses TRBV9 and TRBJ1-2; D is perhaps TRBD1 (5 bases). The CDR3 consists of 14 residues. CDR1 and CDR2 (germline): SGDLS, YYNGEE. V lost 4 bases, J lost 0 bases, and 10 bases lay in between.

The chain joins TRBV28 to TRBJ1-2; 10 bases are a match to TRBD1. Germline CDR1 MDHEN, CDR2 SYDVKM. The CDR3 is 13 residues long. V was pared by 8 bases and J by 4 bases, with 4 bases of the junction left unmatched. The CDR3 region is CASQGQGSYGYTF. The CDR3 DNA reads TGTGCCAGCCAGGGACAGGGGAGCTATGGCTACACCTTC.

The J gene is TRBJ2-2, the V gene TRBV29-1; 10 nucleotides line up with TRBD1. The CDR3 runs to 13 residues. Germline CDR1 reads SQVTM; CDR2 reads ANQGSEA. J lost 7 bases, V lost 7 bases, and 6 bases had no gene match. CDR3 DNA sequence: TGCAGCGGTCGGACAGGGGGTGGCGGGGAGCTGTTTTTT. The encoded protein is CSGRTGGGGELFF.

The chain couples TRBV21-1 to TRBJ1-6; the table's D call TRBD1 went unverified against the DNA. TRBV21-1 is an annotated pseudogene. The CDR3 runs to 18 residues. The CDR3 loop reads CASSKLDRECSYNSPLHF. CDR3 nucleotide sequence: TGTGCCAGCAGCAAGCTAGACAGGGAATGCTCCTATAATTCACCCCTCCACTTT.

This clone has a single count. The chain is built from TRBV29-1 and TRBJ1-2; tentatively, D is TRBD1 (6 bases). In germline, CDR1 is SQVTM, CDR2 ANQGSEA. Trimming cost V 5 bases and J 6 bases, with 10 bases left between them. The CDR3 sequence is 11 residues long. CDR3 amino acids: CSVQGYDGYTF. In DNA form, the CDR3 reads TGCAGCGTTCAGGGGTACGATGGCTACACCTTC.

The chain joins TRBV6-1 to TRBJ1-2; no clear D gene. V lost 2 bases and J 7 bases, leaving 11 bases between the germline ends. Germline CDR1 reads MNHNS; CDR2 reads SASEGT. The CDR3 length is 13 residues. CDR3 nucleotides: TGTGCCAGCAGTGAAAGATTCGGGTTTGGCTACACCTTC. Translated: CASSERFGFGYTF.

This clone has just one count. This chain uses TRBV11-2 with TRBJ2-1; TRBD2 matches 7 bases. Germline V gene lookup returns CDR1 SGHAT and CDR2 FQNNGV. The CDR3 is 17 residues long. V lost 7 bases, J lost 9 bases, and 21 bases stayed unmatched. This CDR3 is CASTTPTAGGGYSEQFF. The CDR3 bases are TGTGCCAGCACCACTCCCACGGCTGGGGGGGGGTATAGTGAGCAGTTCTTC. The full variable domain, its missing parts supplied by reference TRBV11-2 and TRBJ2-1, is EAGVAQSPRYKIIEKRQSVAFWCNPISGHATLYWYQQILGQGPKLLIQFQNNGVVDDSQLPKDRFSAERLKGVDSTLKIQPAKLEDSAVYLCASTTPTAGGGYSEQFFGPGTRLTVL.

The gene calls are TRBV4-1 and TRBJ2-5; D may be TRBD2 (6 bases). The CDR3 sequence is 15 residues long. Germline V lookup: CDR1 MGHRA, CDR2 YSYEKL. The ends were cut back, 4 bases at V and 0 bases at J, with 12 bases in the middle. CDR3 sequence: CASSLYRGNQETQYF. The DNA of the CDR3 is TGCGCCAGCAGCCTCTATCGGGGGAACCAAGAGACCCAGTACTTC.

This chain connects TRBV24-1 to TRBJ1-3; 9 nucleotides align to TRBD1. Unmatched junction bases numbered 8, after V lost 2 bases and J lost 4 bases. This CDR3 spans 17 amino acids. CDR1 KGHDR and CDR2 SFDVKD come from the germline V gene. This CDR3 reads CATSDSKQGALGNTIYF. The CDR3 DNA follows: TGTGCCACCAGTGATTCCAAACAGGGGGCGCTGGGAAACACCATATATTTT.

This clone is a singleton in its sample. This chain uses TRBV25-1 with TRBJ2-7; unclear D gene. V shed 0 bases and J shed 3 bases, with 9 bases lying between them. This CDR3 spans 14 amino acids. Germline-derived CDR1 and CDR2 are MGHDK and SYGVNS. The CDR3 loop reads CASSEYGLVYEQYF. CDR3 DNA: TGTGCCAGCAGTGAATACGGGTTAGTCTACGAGCAGTACTTC.

This rearrangement joins TRBV14 to TRBJ2-1, with 10 positions matching TRBD2. The CDR3 is 16 amino acids. Germline V gene data show CDR1 as SGHDN and CDR2 as FVKESK. The V segment lost 4 bases and the J segment 3 bases; nucleotides outside the gene matches: 6. The CDR3 protein is CASSPLAGGFYNEQFF. The CDR3 DNA is TGTGCCAGCAGCCCCTTAGCGGGGGGTTTCTACAATGAGCAGTTCTTC.

The chain is built from TRBV7-9 and TRBJ1-1; D perhaps matches TRBD1 (6 bases). Trimming removed 8 bases from V and 0 bases from J, with 22 bases in between. This CDR3 has 17 amino acids. Germline CDR1 and CDR2: SEHNR and FQNEAQ (reference sequence). CDR3: CASYGRNRVYMNTEAFF. The CDR3 DNA reads as TGTGCCAGCTACGGCCGAAACAGGGTTTATATGAACACTGAAGCTTTCTTT.

This clone was seen just once. V gene TRBV10-1 combines with J gene TRBJ2-5, with TRBD2 matching 7 bases. This CDR3 spans 13 amino acids. The V segment lost 3 bases and the J segment 3 bases; nucleotides outside the gene matches: 1. CDR1 and CDR2 (germline): WNHNN, SYGVQD (reference sequence). The CDR3 DNA is TGCGCCAGCAGTGAACGGGGGGAAGAGACCCAGTACTTC. Its protein product is CASSERGEETQYF.

This clone was observed a single time. This chain links TRBV25-1 with TRBJ1-2, with a possible D match to TRBD1 (5 bases). The germline V gene encodes CDR1 MGHDK and CDR2 SYGVNS. The CDR3 loop spans 16 amino acids. Deletions cut 4 bases from V and 4 bases from J, with 19 bases between. In DNA, the CDR3 is TGTGCCAGCAGTGGCCTTGGGCAGGGCCTTCCCTATGGCTACACCTTC. Translation: CASSGLGQGLPYGYTF.

Turning to this clone: Within the sample, other DNA sequences also encode this same CDR3. The V call is TRBV7-8, the J call TRBJ2-7; D remains unclear. CDR3 length: 11 residues. Trimming pared 4 bases from V and 4 bases from J, leaving 5 bases between. CDR1 and CDR2 from the germline V gene are SGHVS and FQNEAQ. CDR3 region: CASSSTYEQYF. The CDR3 DNA follows: TGTGCCAGCAGCTCCACATACGAGCAGTACTTC.

The CDR3 nucleotides read TGTGCCAGCAGAATGGACAGGGGTGGGTACAATGAGCAGTTCTTC. Protein product: CASRMDRGGYNEQFF. The chain joins TRBV6-4 to TRBJ2-1; 9 nucleotides agree with TRBD1. Trimming took 6 bases from V and 4 from J; bases not matched to a gene: 7. From germline, CDR1 is MRHNA and CDR2 SNTAGT. The CDR3 covers 15 residues.

The chain carries TRBV7-9 and TRBJ1-1; D is uncertain. This CDR3 contains 12 residues. Germline V gene sequence: CDR1 SEHNR, CDR2 FQNEAQ (reference sequence). Deletions cut 1 base from V and 7 bases from J, with 7 bases between. The CDR3 DNA reads as TGTGCCAGCAGCTTAGGTTCGGGTGAAGCTTTCTTT. Protein sequence: CASSLGSGEAFF.

J is TRBJ2-1 and V is TRBV11-2; 10 nucleotides match TRBD2. V shed 5 bases and J 7 bases; nucleotides not matched to a gene: 14. The CDR3 runs 17 residues. CDR1 is SGHAT and CDR2 is FQNNGV in the germline V gene. The CDR3 DNA reads as TGTGCCAGCAGCCCCACCTTCGTTAGCGGGGGGTATAATGAGCAGTTCTTC. Its protein product is CASSPTFVSGGYNEQFF.

V usage is TRBV4-2 and J usage is TRBJ2-7, with D perhaps TRBD2 (6 bases). The CDR3 contains 15 residues. Germline V gene lookup returns CDR1 LGHNA and CDR2 YNFKEQ. The ends were cut back, 1 base at V and 0 bases at J, with 10 bases in the middle. The CDR3: CASSQGRDRSYEQYF. DNA for the CDR3: TGTGCCAGCAGCCAAGGGAGGGACCGCTCCTACGAGCAGTACTTC.

The CDR3 is CASSLRSGGANEQFF. Here the CDR3 DNA reads TGCGCCAGCAGCTTGCGAAGCGGGGGGGCTAATGAGCAGTTCTTC. This sequence joins TRBV5-1 and TRBJ2-1, with 10 bases identical to TRBD2. The CDR3 has 15 residues. The V gene's germline CDR1 is SGHRS and CDR2 YFSETQ. V lost 1 base and J lost 7; bases outside the gene matches: 5. The complete variable domain, with remaining parts taken from reference TRBV5-1 and TRBJ2-1, reads KAGVTQTPRYLIKTRGQQVTLSCSPISGHRSVSWYQQTPGQGLQFLFEYFSETQRNKGNFPGRFSGRQFSNSRSEMNVSTLELGDSALYLCASSLRSGGANEQFFGPGTRLTVL.

J is TRBJ2-5 and V is TRBV5-1, with D perhaps TRBD1 (6 bases). The V gene's germline CDR1 is SGHRS and CDR2 YFSETQ. The CDR3 length is 15 residues. The ends were cut back, 3 bases at V and 0 bases at J, with 12 bases in the middle. The CDR3 DNA reads TGCGCCAGCAGCTCTAACCAGGGGAACCAAGAGACCCAGTACTTC. It codes for CASSSNQGNQETQYF. Full variable domain (missing parts from reference TRBV5-1 and TRBJ2-5): KAGVTQTPRYLIKTRGQQVTLSCSPISGHRSVSWYQQTPGQGLQFLFEYFSETQRNKGNFPGRFSGRQFSNSRSEMNVSTLELGDSALYLCASSSNQGNQETQYFGPGTRLLVL.

The genes are TRBV5-1 and TRBJ1-1; 10 nucleotides agree with TRBD1. After removal of 9 bases from V and 0 bases from J, the junction contained 5 bases not matched to a gene. This CDR3 has 14 residues. The germline V gene has CDR1 SGHRS and CDR2 YFSETQ. The CDR3 nucleotides are TGCGCCACCCGGGACAGGGGTGTGAACACTGAAGCTTTCTTT. This sequence encodes CATRDRGVNTEAFF.

In its sample, this clone was seen once. The gene calls are TRBV9 and TRBJ2-7; D call uncertain. V was cut by 0 bases and J by 2 bases, with 9 bases left in between. Per the germline V gene, CDR1 is SGDLS and CDR2 is YYNGEE. CDR3 size: 14 residues. CDR3 bases: TGTGCCAGCAGCGTAGGCCGGTCGGCCTACGAGCAGTACTTC. Translating it yields CASSVGRSAYEQYF.

V is TRBV19 and J is TRBJ2-3, with 7 bases identical to TRBD2. Germline CDR1 reads LNHDA; CDR2 reads SQIVND (reference sequence). CDR3 length equals 15 residues. V was pared by 3 bases and J by 2 bases, with 5 bases of the junction left unmatched. The CDR3: CASSIAGRVTDTQYF. CDR3 nucleotide sequence: TGTGCCAGTAGTATCGCAGGGAGGGTCACAGATACGCAGTATTTT. The full variable domain, in which reference TRBV19 and TRBJ2-3 provide the parts outside the CDR3, is DGGITQSPKYLFRKEGQNVTLSCEQNLNHDAMYWYRQDPGQGLRLIYYSQIVNDFQKGDIAEGYSVSREKKESFPLTVTSAQKNPTAFYLCASSIAGRVTDTQYFGPGTRLTVL.

The chain links TRBV11-2 to TRBJ1-2; TRBD1 aligns across 10 bases. Germline CDR1 and CDR2: SGHAT and FQNNGV. The length of the CDR3 is 14 residues. J was trimmed by 3 bases and V by 6 bases; bases with no gene match: 4. CDR3 in amino acids: CASSRTGGDYGYTF. CDR3 nucleotide sequence: TGTGCCAGCAGTCGGACAGGGGGGGACTATGGCTACACCTTC.

The chain couples TRBV27 to TRBJ1-1, with 9 nucleotides matching TRBD1. CDR1 is MNHEY, CDR2 SMNVEV, per germline (reference sequence). V lost 6 bases, J lost 4 bases, and 9 bases stayed unmatched. The CDR3 loop spans 15 amino acids. CDR3 protein: CASSIQGAPGTEAFF. As DNA, the CDR3 is TGTGCCAGCAGCATACAGGGGGCGCCCGGCACTGAAGCTTTCTTT.

There are a few counts of this clone. The chain joins TRBV5-1 to TRBJ1-6; D is undetermined. The germline CDR1 and CDR2 sequences are SGHRS and YFSETQ. The CDR3 spans 14 residues. The V end was cut by 0 bases, the J end by 10 bases, with 11 bases between. CDR3: CASSLVSRWSPLHF. The CDR3 nucleotides are TGCGCCAGCAGCTTGGTTTCGAGGTGGTCACCCCTCCACTTT.

This chain connects TRBV28 to TRBJ1-2; D is uncertain. The CDR3 length is 13 residues. V lost 3 bases to trimming and J lost 8 bases, with 13 bases between them. Germline V gene sequence: CDR1 MDHEN, CDR2 SYDVKM. The DNA for the CDR3 is TGTGCCAGCAGTTTCGGGTCCGTAAGGGGCTACACCTTC. Its protein is CASSFGSVRGYTF.